The T cell receptor beta chain described here comes from a study of blood T cell repertoires in COVID-19. The wider study: The United States, Italy and Spain were the sources of the acute and convalescent COVID-19 samples. The analysed material was cDNA or gDNA that came from T cells, B-cell-depleted T cells, or PBMCs.

This CDR3 region has 15 residues. V dropped 0 bases and J dropped 2 bases, with 9 bases sitting between them. The germline CDR1 and CDR2 sequences are SGHRS and YFSETQ. Study processing details: The authors estimated nucleated cell counts from reference gene primer amplification. Sequenced by immunoSEQ multiplex PCR; TCRdb stores in-frame clones only, minus some. The V and J calls and clone size come from that table; D and trimming were worked out from the DNA. The data show roughly 150,000 clones, 84% seen once. The sample was peripheral blood. This clonotype was obtained from a human donor in a cohort sampled during active COVID-19. The V and J genes are TRBV5-1 and TRBJ1-3, with a possible D match to TRBD1 (5 bases). The DNA of the CDR3 is TGCGCCAGCAGCTTGGAAGCGGGGGCTGGAAACACCATATATTTT. Its protein product is CASSLEAGAGNTIYF.